This section outlines one T cell receptor (beta chain) sequence together with its context. As yet, its antigen is unknown. Template switching appended UMIs that held a 6-nucleotide sample barcode. TCRdb reworked the 5' RACE reads into one entry per CDR3 protein, no DNA. The table lists fewer than 350,000 distinct CDR3 sequences. The data were obtained in a study of monozygotic twins with inflammatory bowel disease. Study-wide points: Immunosuppressive treatments were not uniform, and this may have added variability to patient repertoires. For repertoire similarity, concordant twins did not differ from discordant twins, possibly because power was limited.

The germline gives CDR1 SQVTM, CDR2 ANQGSEA. The CDR3 spans 14 residues. The TCR originated in a human donor with ulcerative colitis or Crohn's disease, or a healthy co-twin of an affected twin (not recorded which). The V call is TRBV29-1, the J call TRBJ1-4. The material sequenced was blood. CDR3 sequence: CSVGLRLANEKLFF. Looking up the rest from reference TRBV29-1 and TRBJ1-4 gives the full variable domain: SAVISQKPSRDICQRGTSLTIQCQVDSQVTMMFWYRQQPGQSLTLIATANQGSEATYESGFVIDKFPISRPNLTFSTLTVSNMSPEDSSIYLCSVGLRLANEKLFFGSGTQLSVL.